The 7 T cell receptor beta chains below all came from one sample that was sequenced in a study of beta chain features in type 1 diabetes. General observations from the study: A moderate, significant TCRB CDR3 shortening appeared in type 1 diabetes across four CD4+ subsets.

Investigators reverse transcribed all isolated RNA, so they sequenced expressed TCRB transcripts. Assay: immunoSEQ multiplex PCR; the TCRdb copy retains only in-frame clones and omits some. The sample has under 350,000 clones; over 11% are singletons. These receptors' antigens are unknown. Sequencing input: naive CD4+ T cells from blood. These receptors were collected from a man aged 25-40 years with type 1 diabetes.

A single count supports this clone. A read error may produce the germline difference seen at one junction end. J is TRBJ2-2 and V is TRBV4-1, with 8 bases aligning to TRBD2. The CDR3 spans 13 residues. Germline V gene sequence: CDR1 MGHRA, CDR2 YSYEKL. The CDR3, as DNA: TGCGCCAGCAGCCAACTCCCGGGGGGGGATTCTCGTTTT. It translates to CASSQLPGGDSRF.

This chain joins TRBV25-1 and TRBJ2-1, with TRBD2 matching over 8 bases. CDR3 length: 15 amino acids. The germline V gene encodes CDR1 MGHDK and CDR2 SYGVNS. V lost 10 bases and J lost 2; bases outside the gene matches: 10. CDR3 sequence (DNA): TGTGCCATCTCCCGATCGGGAGGGCCCTACAATGAGCAGTTCTTC. Its protein product is CAISRSGGPYNEQFF.

This clone was seen more than once but under ten times. The junction differs from germline at one of its ends, possibly a read error. V gene TRBV28 combines with J gene TRBJ2-7; perhaps TRBD1 as D (5 bases). The length of the CDR3 is 13 residues. CDR1 MDHEN and CDR2 SYDVKM come from the germline V gene. The CDR3 DNA sequence: TGTGCCAGCAGTTTGCGGTTCCGTCCAGGGTCCGACTTC. Its protein is CASSLRFRPGSDF.

This clone appeared a few times. The V gene is TRBV14, the J gene TRBJ1-2; D is unclear. The germline V gene has CDR1 SGHDN and CDR2 FVKESK. V gave up 0 bases and J gave up 7 bases, with 12 bases separating them. The CDR3 is made up of 14 amino acids. CDR3: CASSQDNRPRGYTF. For the CDR3, the DNA is TGTGCCAGCAGCCAAGATAACAGACCCCGTGGCTACACCTTC.

The chain combines TRBV4-2 with TRBJ2-7; D possibly corresponds to TRBD2 (5 bases). V was pared by 1 base and J by 4 bases, with 20 bases between. The CDR3 consists of 17 residues. Germline loops: CDR1 LGHNA, CDR2 YNFKEQ. CDR3 coding DNA: TGTGCCAGCAGCCAAGGGCGCGAAGCGGATAACATATACGAGCAGTACTTC. Its translation is CASSQGREADNIYEQYF.

This clone was found a few times. The chain uses TRBV15 and TRBJ2-3; 8 nucleotides align to TRBD2. V lost 1 base to trimming and J lost 2 bases; unmatched junction nucleotides: 5. CDR3 size: 16 residues. Germline CDR1 and CDR2: LNHNV and YYDKDF (reference sequence). CDR3 sequence: CATSRVSGSSTDTQYF. CDR3 nucleotides: TGTGCCACCAGCAGAGTCAGCGGGAGTTCCACAGATACGCAGTATTTT.

This sequence joins TRBV14 and TRBJ1-2; D not resolved. Trimming cost V 1 base and J 4 bases, with 16 bases left between them. The CDR3 loop spans 16 amino acids. Germline CDR1 is SGHDN and CDR2 is FVKESK. In DNA, the CDR3 is TGTGCCAGCAGCCAAGGCCGGGGAGTTGTCGGCTATGGCTACACCTTC. This translates into CASSQGRGVVGYGYTF.